This T cell receptor (beta chain) is from a study of shared clonotypes between healthy human individuals. Assay: immunoSEQ multiplex PCR; the TCRdb copy retains only in-frame clones and omits some. The sample contains about 1.5 million clones, 95% to 99% of which appear only once. This CDR3 contains 14 residues. Germline V gene data show CDR1 as SGHDN and CDR2 as FVKESK. V was trimmed by 1 base and J by 2 bases, leaving 5 bases between them. Of note for this clone: What it recognizes is unknown.

All donors were healthy HIV-negative adults lacking recent acute infections or vaccinations. Points from the study as a whole: Only blood samples were collected, and tissue repertoires likely differ. A handful of donors held 5% to 5.5% of naive CD4 clonotypes in common.

Sample: naive CD4+ T cells sorted from blood. Subset described: CD45RA+ positively selected. This sequence was found in a man between 25 and 39 years old in good health. The J gene is TRBJ2-2, the V gene TRBV14; D is ambiguous. The CDR3 region is CASSQVYNTGELFF. In DNA form, the CDR3 reads TGTGCCAGCAGCCAAGTGTACAACACCGGGGAGCTGTTTTTT. Full variable domain (missing parts from reference TRBV14 and TRBJ2-2): EAGVTQFPSHSVIEKGQTVTLRCDPISGHDNLYWYRRVMGKEIKFLLHFVKESKQDESGMPNNRFLAERTGGTYSTLKVQPAELEDSGVYFCASSQVYNTGELFFGEGSRLTVL.